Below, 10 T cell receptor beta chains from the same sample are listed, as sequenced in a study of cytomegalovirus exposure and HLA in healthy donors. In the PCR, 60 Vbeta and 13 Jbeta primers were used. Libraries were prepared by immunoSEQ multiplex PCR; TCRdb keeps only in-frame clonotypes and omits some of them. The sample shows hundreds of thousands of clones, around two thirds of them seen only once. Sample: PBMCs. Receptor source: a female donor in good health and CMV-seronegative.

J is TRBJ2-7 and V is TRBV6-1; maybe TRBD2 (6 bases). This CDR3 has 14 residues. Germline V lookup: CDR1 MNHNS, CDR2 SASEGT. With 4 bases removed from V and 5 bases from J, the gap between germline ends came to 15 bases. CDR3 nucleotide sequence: TGTGCCAGCAGTGTCTTTCGAGCGGGCAACGAGCAGTACTTC. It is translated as CASSVFRAGNEQYF.

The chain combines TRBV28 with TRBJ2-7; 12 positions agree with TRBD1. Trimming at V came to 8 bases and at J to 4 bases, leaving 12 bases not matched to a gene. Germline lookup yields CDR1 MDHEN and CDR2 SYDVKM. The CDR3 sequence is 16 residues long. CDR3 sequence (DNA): TGTGCCAGCGCAGACAGCCGGGACAGGGGGCGATACGAGCAGTACTTC. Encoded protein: CASADSRDRGRYEQYF.

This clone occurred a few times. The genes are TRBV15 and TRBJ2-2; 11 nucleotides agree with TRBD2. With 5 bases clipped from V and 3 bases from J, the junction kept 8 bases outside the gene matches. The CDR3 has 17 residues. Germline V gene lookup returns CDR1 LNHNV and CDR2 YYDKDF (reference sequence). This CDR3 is CATSPRVAGGYTGELFF. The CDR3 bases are TGTGCCACCAGCCCACGTGTAGCGGGAGGGTACACCGGGGAGCTGTTTTTT.

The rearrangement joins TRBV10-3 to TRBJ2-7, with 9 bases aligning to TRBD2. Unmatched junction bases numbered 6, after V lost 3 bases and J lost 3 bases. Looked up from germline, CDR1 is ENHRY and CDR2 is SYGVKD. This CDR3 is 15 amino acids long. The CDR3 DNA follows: TGTGCCATCAGTGATCTAGCGGGATTAATCTACGAGCAGTACTTC. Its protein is CAISDLAGLIYEQYF.

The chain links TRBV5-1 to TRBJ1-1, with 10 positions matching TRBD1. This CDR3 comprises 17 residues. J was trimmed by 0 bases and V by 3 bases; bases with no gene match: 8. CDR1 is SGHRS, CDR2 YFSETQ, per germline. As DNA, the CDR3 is TGCGCCAGCAGCTCAGTCCCGGGACAGGGGATGAACACTGAAGCTTTCTTT. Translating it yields CASSSVPGQGMNTEAFF.

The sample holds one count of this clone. CDR3 residues: CASSQDSRGNQPQHF. The CDR3 DNA sequence: TGCGCCAGCAGCCAAGATAGTAGGGGGAATCAGCCCCAGCATTTT. The rearrangement links TRBV4-1 to TRBJ1-5; TRBD1 is a possible D gene (6 bases). The V end lost 0 bases, the J end lost 4 bases, and 10 bases lay between the germline ends. Germline CDR1 is MGHRA and CDR2 is YSYEKL. This CDR3 has 15 amino acids.

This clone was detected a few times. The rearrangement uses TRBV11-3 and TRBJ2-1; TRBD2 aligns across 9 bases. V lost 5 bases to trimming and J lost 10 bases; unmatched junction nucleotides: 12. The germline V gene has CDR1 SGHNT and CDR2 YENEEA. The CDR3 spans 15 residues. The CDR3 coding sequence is TGTGCCAGCAGCGGAACCGGGACTAGCTTAGGGGAGCAGTTCTTC. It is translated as CASSGTGTSLGEQFF.

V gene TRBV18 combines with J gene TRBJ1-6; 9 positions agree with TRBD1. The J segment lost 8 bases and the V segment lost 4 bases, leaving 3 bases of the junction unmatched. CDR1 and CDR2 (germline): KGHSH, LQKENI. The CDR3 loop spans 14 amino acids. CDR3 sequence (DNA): TGTGCCAGCTCACTCCGGGACAGGGATTCACCCCTCCACTTT. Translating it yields CASSLRDRDSPLHF. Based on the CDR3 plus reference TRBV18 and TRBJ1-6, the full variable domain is NAGVMQNPRHLVRRRGQEARLRCSPMKGHSHVYWYRQLPEEGLKFMVYLQKENIIDESGMPKERFSAEFPKEGPSILRIQQVVRGDSAAYFCASSLRDRDSPLHFGNGTRLTVT.

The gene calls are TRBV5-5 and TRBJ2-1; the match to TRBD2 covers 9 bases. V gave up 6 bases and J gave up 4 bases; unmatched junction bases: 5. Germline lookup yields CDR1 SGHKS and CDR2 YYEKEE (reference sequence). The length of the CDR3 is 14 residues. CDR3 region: CASTYSGGYNEQFF. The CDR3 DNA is TGTGCCAGCACTTATAGCGGGGGATACAATGAGCAGTTCTTC.

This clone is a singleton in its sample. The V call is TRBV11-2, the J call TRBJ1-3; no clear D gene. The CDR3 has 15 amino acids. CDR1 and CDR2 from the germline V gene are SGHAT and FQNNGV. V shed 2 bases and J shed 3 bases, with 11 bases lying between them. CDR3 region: CASSLQSRIGNTIYF. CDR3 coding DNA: TGTGCCAGCAGCTTACAATCCAGGATTGGAAACACCATATATTTT.